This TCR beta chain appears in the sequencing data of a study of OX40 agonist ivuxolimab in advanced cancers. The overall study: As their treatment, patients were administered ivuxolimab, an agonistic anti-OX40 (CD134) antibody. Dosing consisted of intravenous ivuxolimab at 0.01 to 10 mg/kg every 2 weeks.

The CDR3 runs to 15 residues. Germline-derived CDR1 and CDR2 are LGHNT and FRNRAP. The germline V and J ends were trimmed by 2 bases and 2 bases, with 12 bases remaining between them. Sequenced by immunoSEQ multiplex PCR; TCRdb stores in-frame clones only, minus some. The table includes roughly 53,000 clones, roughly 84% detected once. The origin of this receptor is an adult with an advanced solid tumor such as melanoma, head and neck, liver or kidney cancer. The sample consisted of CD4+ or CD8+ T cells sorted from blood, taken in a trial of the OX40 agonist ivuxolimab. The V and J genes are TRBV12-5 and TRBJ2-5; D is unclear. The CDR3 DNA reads TGTGCTAGTGGTTTGTACCGGACCCTGCAAGAGACCCAGTACTTC. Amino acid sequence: CASGLYRTLQETQYF.